The clone carrying this TCR beta chain was counted many times. Antigen specificity is unknown. Germline CDR1 and CDR2: SGHAT and FQDESV (reference sequence). The CDR3 runs to 14 residues. The J segment lost 3 bases and the V segment lost 5 bases, leaving 4 bases of the junction unmatched. The data belong to a study of human T cells and chemical hapten exposure. MiXCR, run by TCRdb on the RACE reads, gives a single entry per CDR3 protein. The sample lists approximately 84,000 distinct CDR3 sequences, roughly 8.6% occurring once. Specified time point: healthy volunteer bleed at 6 weeks. The authors extracted total RNA from unfractionated whole blood. The study's findings and limits: Sensitizing to DPC left TCRs with a frequency above 1 in 1000 unaltered.

The sample was whole blood. This TCR derives from a male donor in good health. Some clones in this sample may be carry-over from other donors' samples. The genes are TRBV11-1 and TRBJ2-5, with 9 positions matching TRBD1. CDR3: CASSSRQGEETQYF. Written as DNA, the CDR3 is TGTGCCAGCAGCAGTCGACAGGGGGAAGAGACCCAGTACTTC. Combining the CDR3 with reference TRBV11-1 and TRBJ2-5 gives the whole variable domain EAEVAQSPRYKITEKSQAVAFWCDPISGHATLYWYRQILGQGPELLVQFQDESVVDDSQLPKDRFSAERLKGVDSTLKIQPAELGDSAMYLCASSSRQGEETQYFGPGTRLLVL.